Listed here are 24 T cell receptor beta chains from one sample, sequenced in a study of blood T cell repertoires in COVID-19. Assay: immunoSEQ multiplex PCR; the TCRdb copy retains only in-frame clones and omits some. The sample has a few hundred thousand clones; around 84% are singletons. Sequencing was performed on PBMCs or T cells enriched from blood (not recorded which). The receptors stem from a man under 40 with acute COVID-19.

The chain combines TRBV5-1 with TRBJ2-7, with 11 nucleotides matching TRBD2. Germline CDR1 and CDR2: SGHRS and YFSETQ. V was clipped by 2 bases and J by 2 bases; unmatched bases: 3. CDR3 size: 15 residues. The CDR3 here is CASSLTSGGTYEQYF. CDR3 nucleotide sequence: TGCGCCAGCAGCTTAACTAGCGGGGGTACCTACGAGCAGTACTTC.

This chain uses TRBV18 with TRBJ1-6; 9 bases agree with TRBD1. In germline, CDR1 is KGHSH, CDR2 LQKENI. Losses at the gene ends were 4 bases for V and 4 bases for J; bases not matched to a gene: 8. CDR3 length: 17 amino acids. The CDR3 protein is CASSLYRDREYNSPLHF. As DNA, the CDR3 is TGTGCCAGCTCACTTTACCGGGACAGGGAATATAATTCACCCCTCCACTTT. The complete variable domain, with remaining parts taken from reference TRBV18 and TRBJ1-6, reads NAGVMQNPRHLVRRRGQEARLRCSPMKGHSHVYWYRQLPEEGLKFMVYLQKENIIDESGMPKERFSAEFPKEGPSILRIQQVVRGDSAAYFCASSLYRDREYNSPLHFGNGTRLTVT.

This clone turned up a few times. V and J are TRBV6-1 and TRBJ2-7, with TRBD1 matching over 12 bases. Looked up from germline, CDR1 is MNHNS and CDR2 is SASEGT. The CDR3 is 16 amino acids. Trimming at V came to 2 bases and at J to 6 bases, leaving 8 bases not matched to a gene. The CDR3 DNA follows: TGTGCCAGCAGTGAATTCAGGGACAGGGGGCTCCCCGAGCAGTACTTC. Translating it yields CASSEFRDRGLPEQYF.

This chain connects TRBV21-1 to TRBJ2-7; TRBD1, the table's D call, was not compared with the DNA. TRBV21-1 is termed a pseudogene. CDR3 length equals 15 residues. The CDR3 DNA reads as TGTGCCAGCAACCCATCCCAGGGCCGGTTGTACGAGCAGTACTTC. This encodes CASNPSQGRLYEQYF.

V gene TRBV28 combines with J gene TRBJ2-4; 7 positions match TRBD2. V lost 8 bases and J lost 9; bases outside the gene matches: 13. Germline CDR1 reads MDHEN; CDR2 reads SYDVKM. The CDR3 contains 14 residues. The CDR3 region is CASWGEGIVGIQYF. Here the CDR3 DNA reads TGTGCCAGCTGGGGGGAGGGAATAGTTGGCATTCAGTACTTC.

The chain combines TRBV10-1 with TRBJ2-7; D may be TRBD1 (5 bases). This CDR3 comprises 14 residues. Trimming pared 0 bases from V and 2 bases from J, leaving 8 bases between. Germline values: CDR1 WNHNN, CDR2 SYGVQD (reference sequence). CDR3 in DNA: TGCGCCAGCAGTGAGTCGGGGCTGACCTACGAGCAGTACTTC. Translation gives CASSESGLTYEQYF.

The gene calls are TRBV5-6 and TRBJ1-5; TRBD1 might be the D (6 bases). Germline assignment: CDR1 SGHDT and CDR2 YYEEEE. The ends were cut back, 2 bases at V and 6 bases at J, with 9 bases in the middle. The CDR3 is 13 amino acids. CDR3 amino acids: CASSFTGPQPQHF. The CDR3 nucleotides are TGTGCCAGCAGCTTTACAGGGCCTCAGCCCCAGCATTTT.

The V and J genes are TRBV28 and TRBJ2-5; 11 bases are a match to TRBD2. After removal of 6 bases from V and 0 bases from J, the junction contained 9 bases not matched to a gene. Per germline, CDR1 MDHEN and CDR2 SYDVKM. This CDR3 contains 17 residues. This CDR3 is CASSGPSGGLYQETQYF. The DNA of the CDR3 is TGTGCCAGCAGCGGCCCTAGCGGGGGGTTGTACCAAGAGACCCAGTACTTC.

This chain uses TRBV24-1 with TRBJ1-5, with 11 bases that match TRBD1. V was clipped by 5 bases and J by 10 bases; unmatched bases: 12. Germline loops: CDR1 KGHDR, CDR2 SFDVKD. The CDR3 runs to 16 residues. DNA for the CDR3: TGTGCCACCAGTGTCCCGGGACAGGGGGTCTTTCGCCCCCAGCATTTT. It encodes CATSVPGQGVFRPQHF.

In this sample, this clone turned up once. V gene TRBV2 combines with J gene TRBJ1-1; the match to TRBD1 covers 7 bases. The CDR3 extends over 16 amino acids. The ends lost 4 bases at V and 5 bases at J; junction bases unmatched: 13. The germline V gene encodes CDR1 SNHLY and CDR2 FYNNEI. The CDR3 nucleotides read TGTGCCAGCAGTGTCAACGTTCAGGGGGTCGGTACTGAAGCTTTCTTT. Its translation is CASSVNVQGVGTEAFF.

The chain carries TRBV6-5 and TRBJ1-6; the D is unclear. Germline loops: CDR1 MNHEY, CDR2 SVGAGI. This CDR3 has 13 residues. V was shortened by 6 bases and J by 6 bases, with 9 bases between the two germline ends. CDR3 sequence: CASSPRRNSPLHF. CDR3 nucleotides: TGTGCCAGCAGCCCGAGGCGTAATTCACCCCTCCACTTT.

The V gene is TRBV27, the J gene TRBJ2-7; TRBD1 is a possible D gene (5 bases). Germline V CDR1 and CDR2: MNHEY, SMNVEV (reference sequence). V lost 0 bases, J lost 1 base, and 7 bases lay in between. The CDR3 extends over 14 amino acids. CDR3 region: CASSLSQGSYEQYF. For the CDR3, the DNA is TGTGCCAGCAGTTTATCTCAGGGTTCCTACGAGCAGTACTTC.

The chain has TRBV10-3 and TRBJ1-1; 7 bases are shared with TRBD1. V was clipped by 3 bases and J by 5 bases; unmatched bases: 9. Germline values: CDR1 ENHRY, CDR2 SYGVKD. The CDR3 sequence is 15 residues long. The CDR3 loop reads CAISESRGRRTEAFF. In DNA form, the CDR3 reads TGTGCCATCAGTGAATCGAGGGGGCGGCGGACTGAAGCTTTCTTT.

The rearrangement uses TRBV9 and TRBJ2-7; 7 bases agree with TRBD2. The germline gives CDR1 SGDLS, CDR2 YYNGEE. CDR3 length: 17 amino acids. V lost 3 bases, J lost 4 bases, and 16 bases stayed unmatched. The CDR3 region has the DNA TGTGCCAGCAGCGGTCGAGGTCTGGCTAGCGGAGTATACGAGCAGTACTTC. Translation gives CASSGRGLASGVYEQYF.

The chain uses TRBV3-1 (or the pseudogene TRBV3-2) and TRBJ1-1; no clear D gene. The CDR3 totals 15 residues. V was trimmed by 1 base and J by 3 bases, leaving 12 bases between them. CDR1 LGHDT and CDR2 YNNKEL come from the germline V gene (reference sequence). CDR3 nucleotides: TGTGCCAGCAGCCAAGTTCCCGGTAAACACACTGAAGCTTTCTTT. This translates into CASSQVPGKHTEAFF.

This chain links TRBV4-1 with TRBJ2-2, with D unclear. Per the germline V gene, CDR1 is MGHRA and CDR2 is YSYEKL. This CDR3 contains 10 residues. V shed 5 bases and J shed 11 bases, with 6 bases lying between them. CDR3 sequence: CASSGAELFF. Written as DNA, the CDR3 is TGCGCCAGCAGCGGAGCCGAGCTGTTTTTT.

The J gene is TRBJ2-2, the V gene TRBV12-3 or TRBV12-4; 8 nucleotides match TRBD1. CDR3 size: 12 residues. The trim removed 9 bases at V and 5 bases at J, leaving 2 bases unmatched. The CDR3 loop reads CARRQGTGELFF. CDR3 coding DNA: TGTGCCAGGCGACAGGGGACCGGGGAGCTGTTTTTT.

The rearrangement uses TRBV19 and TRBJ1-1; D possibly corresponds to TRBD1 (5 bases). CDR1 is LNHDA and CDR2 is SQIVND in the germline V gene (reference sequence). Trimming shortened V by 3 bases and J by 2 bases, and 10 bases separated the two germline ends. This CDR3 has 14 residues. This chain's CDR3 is CASSMDKINTEAFF. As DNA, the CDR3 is TGTGCCAGTAGTATGGACAAGATTAACACTGAAGCTTTCTTT.

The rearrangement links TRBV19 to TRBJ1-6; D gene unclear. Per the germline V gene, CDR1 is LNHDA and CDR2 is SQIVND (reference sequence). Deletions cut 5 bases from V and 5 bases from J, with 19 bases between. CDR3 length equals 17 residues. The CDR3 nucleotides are TGTGCCAGTAGTTCAGCTATCGGAGGGTTCCATAATTCACCCCTCCACTTT. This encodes CASSSAIGGFHNSPLHF.

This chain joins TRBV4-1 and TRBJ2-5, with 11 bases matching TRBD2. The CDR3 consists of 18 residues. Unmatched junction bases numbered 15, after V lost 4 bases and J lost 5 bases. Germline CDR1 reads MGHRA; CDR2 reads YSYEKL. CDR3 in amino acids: CASSLIPMTSGAGETQYF. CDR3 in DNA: TGCGCCAGCAGCCTAATCCCCATGACTAGCGGGGCGGGGGAGACCCAGTACTTC.

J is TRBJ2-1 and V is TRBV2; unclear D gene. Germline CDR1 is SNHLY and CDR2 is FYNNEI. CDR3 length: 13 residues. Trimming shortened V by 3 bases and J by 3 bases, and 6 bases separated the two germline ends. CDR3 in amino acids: CASSESFYNEQFF. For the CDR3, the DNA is TGTGCCAGCAGTGAGAGCTTCTACAATGAGCAGTTCTTC.

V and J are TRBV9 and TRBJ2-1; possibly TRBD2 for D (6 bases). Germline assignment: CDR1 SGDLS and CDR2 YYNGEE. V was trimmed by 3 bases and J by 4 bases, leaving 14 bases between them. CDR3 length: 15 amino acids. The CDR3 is CASSGSGNAYNEQFF. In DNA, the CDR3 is TGTGCCAGCAGCGGTAGCGGAAACGCTTACAATGAGCAGTTCTTC.

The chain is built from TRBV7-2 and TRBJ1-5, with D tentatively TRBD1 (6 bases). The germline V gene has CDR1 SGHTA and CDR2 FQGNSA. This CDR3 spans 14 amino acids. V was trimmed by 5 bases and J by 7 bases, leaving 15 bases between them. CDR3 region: CASSPGGGRQPQHF. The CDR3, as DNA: TGTGCCAGCAGCCCCGGGGGGGGCCGGCAGCCCCAGCATTTT. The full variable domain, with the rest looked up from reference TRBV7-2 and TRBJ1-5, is GAGVSQSPSNKVTEKGKDVELRCDPISGHTALYWYRQSLGQGLEFLIYFQGNSAPDKSGLPSDRFSAERTGGSVSTLTIQRTQQEDSAVYLCASSPGGGRQPQHFGDGTRLSIL.

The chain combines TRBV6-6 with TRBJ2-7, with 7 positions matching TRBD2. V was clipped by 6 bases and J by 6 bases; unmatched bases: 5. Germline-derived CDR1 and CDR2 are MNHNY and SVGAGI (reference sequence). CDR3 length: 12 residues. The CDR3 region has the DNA TGTGCCAGCAGATCCGGACTAGTCGAGCAGTACTTC. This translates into CASRSGLVEQYF.